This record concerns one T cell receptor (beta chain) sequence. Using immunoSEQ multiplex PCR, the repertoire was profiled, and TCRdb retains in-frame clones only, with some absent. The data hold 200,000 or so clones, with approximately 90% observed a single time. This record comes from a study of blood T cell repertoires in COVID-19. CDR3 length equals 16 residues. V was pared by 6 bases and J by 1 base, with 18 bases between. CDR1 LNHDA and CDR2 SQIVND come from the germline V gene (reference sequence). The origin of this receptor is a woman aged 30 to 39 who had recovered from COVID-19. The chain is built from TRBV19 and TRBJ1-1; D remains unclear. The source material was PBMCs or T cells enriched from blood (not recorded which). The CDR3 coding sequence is TGTGCCAGTAGCCCACGTGGGTCGGGGTGGAACACTGAAGCTTTCTTT. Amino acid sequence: CASSPRGSGWNTEAFF.